These 18 T cell receptor beta chains share one sample of origin, sequenced in a study of T-cell reconstitution after alpha-beta-depleted transplantation in children. Library preparation (for TCRbeta) was performed with unique molecular identifiers. TCRdb called the PCR reads again in MiXCR, with one record for every CDR3 protein. Of approximately 800,000 distinct CDR3 sequences listed, 16% were seen once; the top ten hold around 5%. Sequencing was performed on PBMCs, mostly from graft donor cells, taken 360 days after TCRalphabeta/CD19-depleted stem cell transplant. All receptors derive from a male patient younger than 18 who had a stem cell transplant for acute lymphoblastic leukemia, so the T cells may come from the graft donor.

This clonotype was found many times. The rearrangement links TRBV20-1 to TRBJ1-1; D is unresolved. The V and J ends lost 6 bases and 0 bases respectively, with 11 bases between them. Germline V CDR1 and CDR2: DFQATT, SNEGSKA (reference sequence). This CDR3 spans 13 amino acids. CDR3 in amino acids: CSAPEGMNTEAFF. The CDR3 coding sequence is TGCAGTGCACCGGAAGGAATGAACACTGAAGCTTTCTTT.

This sequence joins TRBV11-3 and TRBJ2-1, with D possibly being TRBD2 (5 bases). CDR3 length equals 16 residues. Germline CDR1 and CDR2: SGHNT and YENEEA. The V end lost 0 bases, the J end lost 0 bases, and 9 bases lay between the germline ends. CDR3 in amino acids: CASSLDPSGSYNEQFF. DNA for the CDR3: TGTGCCAGCAGCTTAGATCCCAGCGGCTCCTACAATGAGCAGTTCTTC.

The chain couples TRBV6-4 to TRBJ2-1, with 10 bases that match TRBD2. The CDR3 has 15 residues. Trimming took 3 bases from V and 6 from J; bases not matched to a gene: 5. CDR1 MRHNA and CDR2 SNTAGT come from the germline V gene. CDR3 coding DNA: TGTGCCAGCAGTGAAGAACTAGCGGGGTTCAATGAGCAGTTCTTC. Translated, it gives CASSEELAGFNEQFF.

The CDR3 nucleotides are TGTGCCGGGCTCTCCGGGGAGCTGTTTTTT. Amino acids: CAGLSGELFF. This chain joins TRBV7-9 and TRBJ2-2; D is uncertain. The germline V gene has CDR1 SEHNR and CDR2 FQNEAQ (reference sequence). The V gene lost 11 bases and the J gene lost 6 bases, with 7 bases spanning the gap. The CDR3 extends over 10 amino acids.

The chain joins TRBV3-1 to TRBJ2-1, with TRBD2 as a possible D gene (6 bases). V shed 7 bases and J shed 4 bases, with 17 bases lying between them. The CDR3 covers 15 residues. Per germline, CDR1 LGHDT and CDR2 YNNKEL (reference sequence). The CDR3 coding sequence is TGTGCCAGCACACTCAGTGGCGGGACTTACAATGAGCAGTTCTTC. Its translation is CASTLSGGTYNEQFF.

The chain carries TRBV7-3 and TRBJ2-4; D might be TRBD1 (5 bases). Germline assignment: CDR1 SGHTA and CDR2 FQGTGA. The V end lost 1 base, the J end lost 6 bases, and 10 bases lay between the germline ends. The CDR3 sequence is 14 residues long. The CDR3 DNA reads as TGTGCCAGCAGCTTAAGTGGGGCAGCAAACATTCAGTACTTC. It codes for CASSLSGAANIQYF.

V gene TRBV6-4 combines with J gene TRBJ2-7, with 7 positions matching TRBD2. From germline, CDR1 is MRHNA and CDR2 SNTAGT. After removal of 11 bases from V and 2 bases from J, the junction contained 15 bases not matched to a gene. The CDR3 extends over 15 amino acids. The CDR3 is CAGREFTPPAYEQYF. The CDR3 DNA reads TGTGCCGGGAGGGAATTTACTCCTCCGGCCTACGAGCAGTACTTC.

This clonotype was counted ten times or more. V and J are TRBV20-1 and TRBJ2-3; the D is unclear. CDR1 DFQATT and CDR2 SNEGSKA come from the germline V gene (reference sequence). The CDR3 covers 11 residues. V was trimmed by 2 bases and J by 0 bases, leaving 0 bases between them. This CDR3 is CSARSTDTQYF. The CDR3 DNA sequence: TGCAGTGCTAGAAGCACAGATACGCAGTATTTT.

This clonotype was seen a handful of times. The chain carries TRBV9 and TRBJ2-2; D is perhaps TRBD1 (8 bases). Germline V gives CDR1 SGDLS, CDR2 YYNGEE. This CDR3 region has 16 residues. V gave up 4 bases and J gave up 3 bases, with 16 bases separating them. The CDR3 region has the DNA TGTGCCAGCAGCCCCCGACAGGGGAGGGACACCGGGGAGCTGTTTTTT. It encodes CASSPRQGRDTGELFF.

This clonotype came up many times. The CDR3 loop reads CSVMKGGRETQYF. The CDR3 region has the DNA TGCAGCGTTATGAAAGGGGGAAGAGAGACCCAGTACTTC. The V call is TRBV29-1, the J call TRBJ2-5; a possible D gene is TRBD1 (6 bases). The germline V and J ends were trimmed by 5 bases and 4 bases, with 14 bases remaining between them. The CDR3 spans 13 residues. Germline CDR1 reads SQVTM; CDR2 reads ANQGSEA. The full variable domain, with the rest looked up from reference TRBV29-1 and TRBJ2-5, is SAVISQKPSRDICQRGTSLTIQCQVDSQVTMMFWYRQQPGQSLTLIATANQGSEATYESGFVIDKFPISRPNLTFSTLTVSNMSPEDSSIYLCSVMKGGRETQYFGPGTRLLVL.

This clonotype occurred many times. The genes are TRBV12-3 or TRBV12-4 and TRBJ2-5, with D unresolved. V dropped 6 bases and J dropped 9 bases, with 11 bases sitting between them. The CDR3 length is 11 residues. The chain's CDR3 is CASSAPDSQYF. CDR3 nucleotides: TGTGCCAGCAGCGCCCCTGACTCCCAGTACTTC.

This chain connects TRBV4-1 to TRBJ2-1; TRBD2 aligns across 7 bases. Germline values: CDR1 MGHRA, CDR2 YSYEKL. With 4 bases clipped from V and 0 bases from J, the junction kept 6 bases outside the gene matches. This CDR3 has 16 amino acids. The CDR3 DNA sequence: TGCGCCAGCAGCCCAGCGGGGAGAAGCTCCTACAATGAGCAGTTCTTC. Protein sequence: CASSPAGRSSYNEQFF.

This chain joins TRBV9 and TRBJ2-6, with 10 nucleotides matching TRBD2. Germline V gene sequence: CDR1 SGDLS, CDR2 YYNGEE. The CDR3 extends over 19 amino acids. Losses at the gene ends were 0 bases for V and 0 bases for J; bases not matched to a gene: 6. The CDR3 region has the DNA TGTGCCAGCAGCGTAGTCCTAGCGGGAGCCTTCTCTGGGGCCAACGTCCTGACTTTC. Its protein is CASSVVLAGAFSGANVLTF. Combining the CDR3 with reference TRBV9 and TRBJ2-6 gives the whole variable domain DSGVTQTPKHLITATGQRVTLRCSPRSGDLSVYWYQQSLDQGLQFLIQYYNGEERAKGNILERFSAQQFPDLHSELNLSSLELGDSALYFCASSVVLAGAFSGANVLTFGAGSRLTVL.

There are a few counts of this clonotype. This rearrangement joins TRBV25-1 to TRBJ2-1, with TRBD2 matching over 13 bases. The CDR3 is 15 amino acids. Germline V CDR1 and CDR2: MGHDK, SYGVNS. The V gene end was trimmed by 6 bases and the J gene end by 6 bases; junction bases not matched to a gene: 5. The CDR3 DNA is TGTGCCAGCAGGCCCGGGACTAGCGGGACCAATGAGCAGTTCTTC. It encodes CASRPGTSGTNEQFF.

This clonotype came up a few times. The J gene is TRBJ2-3, the V gene TRBV6-5; 8 positions match TRBD2. The CDR3 is 15 residues long. Looked up from germline, CDR1 is MNHEY and CDR2 is SVGAGI. V shed 0 bases and J 6 bases; nucleotides not matched to a gene: 5. The DNA for the CDR3 is TGTGCCAGCAGTTACTCAAGCGGGAGATCGGATACGCAGTATTTT. Amino acids: CASSYSSGRSDTQYF.

The V call is TRBV2, the J call TRBJ2-7; TRBD2 is a possible D gene (6 bases). V lost 10 bases to trimming and J lost 3 bases, with 16 bases between them. CDR1 SNHLY and CDR2 FYNNEI come from the germline V gene. The CDR3 sequence is 13 residues long. The CDR3 protein is CAMEARGSYEQYF. In DNA, the CDR3 is TGTGCCATGGAAGCGCGGGGAAGCTACGAGCAGTACTTC.

This chain links TRBV25-1 with TRBJ2-5, with TRBD1 as a possible D gene (6 bases). Germline V gene data show CDR1 as MGHDK and CDR2 as SYGVNS. This CDR3 contains 15 residues. Trimming removed 3 bases at V and 3 bases at J, with 14 bases between. In DNA form, the CDR3 reads TGTGCCAGCAGTGACCCTCCACCAGGGGAAGAGACCCAGTACTTC. Translated: CASSDPPPGEETQYF.

A few counts support this clonotype. V usage is TRBV5-1 and J usage is TRBJ2-7, with D possibly matching TRBD1 (7 bases). The CDR3 is 14 residues long. CDR1 is SGHRS, CDR2 YFSETQ, per germline. Deletions cut 3 bases from V and 6 bases from J, with 16 bases between. This CDR3 reads CASSSGAGGSEQYF. Here the CDR3 DNA reads TGCGCCAGCAGCTCTGGTGCAGGGGGGTCCGAGCAGTACTTC.